This is a list of T cell receptor beta chains from one sample in a study of blood T cell repertoires in COVID-19. Measured with immunoSEQ multiplex PCR; TCRdb has only the in-frame clones, and not every one. The table lists more than 100,000 clones, about four fifths of them singletons. Sequenced: peripheral blood. These receptors were obtained from a woman aged 80 or older with acute or convalescent COVID-19. Both conserved end residues are part of each CDR3. The D gene is left open where the match is weak. Rows may omit the clone size; those that give it use once, few, many or a size class.

-	TRBD1	13	TRBV18	TRBJ1-2	TGTGCCAGCTCACAACAGGGGGGGTATGGCTACACCTTC	CASSQQGGYGYTF
-	TRBD2	16	TRBV19	TRBJ2-1	TGTGCCAGTAGTATTCCATGGACTAGCGGGAGTGTTGAGCAGTTCTTC	CASSIPWTSGSVEQFF
-	TRBD1	14	TRBV6-5	TRBJ1-2	TGTGTCAGCAAGAGGACAGGGGGCAACTATGGCTACACCTTC	CVSKRTGGNYGYTF
-	TRBD1	16	TRBV5-1	TRBJ2-5	TGCGCCAGCAGCTTGGTGGGACAGGGTGGAGGCGAGACCCAGTACTTC	CASSLVGQGGGETQYF
-	-	17	TRBV6-4	TRBJ2-2	TGTGCCAGCAGCCATCCGGGCCAGGGGGAGGACACCGGGGAGCTGTTTTTT	CASSHPGQGEDTGELFF
-	TRBD2	14	TRBV7-2	TRBJ2-1	TGTGCCAGCAGCCGGACTAGCGTTTACAATGAGCAGTTCTTC	CASSRTSVYNEQFF
many	-	15	TRBV3-1/TRBV3-2	TRBJ2-1	TGTGCCAGCAGCCAAGGGGCGGGCACCCACAATGAGCAGTTCTTC	CASSQGAGTHNEQFF
-	-	14	TRBV27	TRBJ2-5	TGTGCCAGCAGCACAGTTTCCTCACAAGAGACCCAGTACTTC	CASSTVSSQETQYF
-	TRBD2	15	TRBV30	TRBJ2-1	TGTGCCTGGAGTGGGACTAGCGGGAGGGCCGGGGAGCAGTTCTTC	CAWSGTSGRAGEQFF
many	TRBD2	18	TRBV5-6	TRBJ2-2	TGTGCCAGCAGCGAGTGGACTAGCGGGGGGCCGGGCACCGGGGAGCTGTTTTTT	CASSEWTSGGPGTGELFF
-	-	14	TRBV6-5	TRBJ1-1	TGTGCCAGCAGGGTACTAACGGGGGACACTGAAGCTTTCTTT	CASRVLTGDTEAFF
-	TRBD1	14	TRBV6-1	TRBJ1-6	TGTGCCAGCAGAAACAGGGGGGATAATTCACCCCTCCACTTT	CASRNRGDNSPLHF
few	TRBD2	14	TRBV5-1	TRBJ2-7	TGCGCCAGCAGCTCAGCGGGGAGGCACTACGAGCAGTACTTC	CASSSAGRHYEQYF
few	-	13	TRBV19	TRBJ1-2	TGTGCCAGTAGACAGGACCCTAACTATGGCTACACCTTC	CASRQDPNYGYTF
-	-	14	TRBV5-1	TRBJ2-5	TGCGCCAGCAGCGTTGGTCAGCGCCAAGAGACCCAGTACTTC	CASSVGQRQETQYF
-	TRBD1	14	TRBV10-3	TRBJ1-4	TGTGCCATCAGTTCCGGGACAGATAATGAAAAACTGTTTTTT	CAISSGTDNEKLFF
-	-	16	TRBV6-5	TRBJ2-7	TGTGCCAGCAGTTCGCCGAGGAGGGGGCACTCCTACGAGCAGTACTTC	CASSSPRRGHSYEQYF
-	-	14	TRBV6-5	TRBJ1-2	TGTGCCAGCAGTTACCGGACTGGGAACTATGGCTACACCTTC	CASSYRTGNYGYTF
-	-	13	TRBV5-6	TRBJ2-7	TGTGCCAGCAGCTTGGGCGGGATCTACGAGCAGTACTTC	CASSLGGIYEQYF
-	-	15	TRBV18	TRBJ2-2	TGTGCCAGCTCACCGAGGACTCAGAACACCGGGGAGCTGTTTTTT	CASSPRTQNTGELFF
-	-	17	TRBV4-1	TRBJ2-1	TGCGCCAGCAGCCAAGAAGACGGGCAGGGTGCCTACAATGAGCAGTTCTTC	CASSQEDGQGAYNEQFF
-	TRBD1	14	TRBV7-2	TRBJ2-1	TGTGCCAGCAGCTTACAGGGGGCGTCGAATGAGCAGTTCTTC	CASSLQGASNEQFF
-	-	14	TRBV7-6	TRBJ2-5	TGTGCCAGCAGCCGAATTGGGAGCCAAGAGACCCAGTACTTC	CASSRIGSQETQYF
-	TRBD2	15	TRBV11-2	TRBJ2-7	TGTGCCAGCAGCCCCGTTAGCGGGAGTAGCTACGAGCAGTACTTC	CASSPVSGSSYEQYF
-	TRBD1	15	TRBV27	TRBJ2-3	TGTGCCAGCAGTCCGACAGGGGCAGGCCCAGATACGCAGTATTTT	CASSPTGAGPDTQYF
-	-	14	TRBV5-4	TRBJ1-2	TGTGCCAGCAGCTTTGGACAGCTAAACTATGGCTACACCTTC	CASSFGQLNYGYTF
-	TRBD1	14	TRBV2	TRBJ1-4	TGTGCCAGCAGATCGACAGGGATTAATGAAAAACTGTTTTTT	CASRSTGINEKLFF
-	TRBD1	18	TRBV5-5	TRBJ1-5	TGTGCCAGCAGCTCCGGGACAGGGCGTCCCAGACAGAATCAGCCCCAGCATTTT	CASSSGTGRPRQNQPQHF
-	TRBD1	13	TRBV6-5	TRBJ2-3	TGTGCCAGCAGGAACAGGGGTACAGATACGCAGTATTTT	CASRNRGTDTQYF
-	-	16	TRBV18	TRBJ1-5	TGTGCCAGCTCACCACTTGGGGGGTATAGCAATCAGCCCCAGCATTTT	CASSPLGGYSNQPQHF
-	-	13	TRBV7-2	TRBJ1-1	TGTGCCAGCAGCTTCGAGGTCAACACTGAAGCTTTCTTT	CASSFEVNTEAFF
-	TRBD1	16	TRBV9	TRBJ2-3	TGTGCCAGCAGCGTAGATGGGACAGGAAGCACAGATACGCAGTATTTT	CASSVDGTGSTDTQYF
once	TRBD2	15	TRBV9	TRBJ2-7	TGTGCCAGCAGCGCGAGAGCGGGAGAGACCTACGAGCAGTACTTC	CASSARAGETYEQYF
once	TRBD1	17	TRBV15	TRBJ1-4	TGTGCCACCAGCAGAGATCTAGGGGGACAGGTCAATGAAAAACTGTTTTTT	CATSRDLGGQVNEKLFF
-	TRBD2	17	TRBV13	TRBJ2-5	TGTGCCAGCAGCTTAGTCGGACTAGCGGGGCTCCAAGAGACCCAGTACTTC	CASSLVGLAGLQETQYF
-	-	15	TRBV7-8	TRBJ1-3	TGTGCCAGCAGCTTGAACAGGGCAGCTGGAAACACCATATATTTT	CASSLNRAAGNTIYF
-	TRBD1	17	TRBV5-6	TRBJ2-5	TGTGCCAGCAGCTTGAAGGTGATTTGGACAGGAGAAGAGACCCAGTACTTC	CASSLKVIWTGEETQYF
-	-	14	TRBV6-1	TRBJ1-5	TGTGCCAGCAGTGATATGGACAGCTATCAGCCCCAGCATTTT	CASSDMDSYQPQHF
-	-	16	TRBV25-1	TRBJ1-4	TGTGCCAGCAGTGACACCACAGGGCGCACTAATGAAAAACTGTTTTTT	CASSDTTGRTNEKLFF
-	TRBD1	15	TRBV10-3	TRBJ2-2	TGTGCCATCAGCAAAAACAGGGGGGACACCGGGGAGCTGTTTTTT	CAISKNRGDTGELFF
once	TRBD1	14	TRBV5-1	TRBJ2-4	TGCGCCAGCAGCTTAACAGGGGTACTAGACATTCAGTACTTC	CASSLTGVLDIQYF
-	TRBD2	18	TRBV5-1	TRBJ2-1	TGCGCCAGCAGCTCCTGGGGAGGGGGACTAGCGGGGAACAATGAGCAGTTCTTC	CASSSWGGGLAGNNEQFF
-	-	16	TRBV28	TRBJ1-4	TGTGCCAGCAGTTCCCCGTCGGACAGACTTAATGAAAAACTGTTTTTT	CASSSPSDRLNEKLFF
-	TRBD2	16	TRBV5-6	TRBJ2-7	TGTGCCAGCAGCTTGGGACTAGCGGGGGGTGTCTACGAGCAGTACTTC	CASSLGLAGGVYEQYF
few	-	15	TRBV5-1	TRBJ1-1	TGCGCCAGCAGCCCCCGGGAGGGAGGGAACACTGAAGCTTTCTTT	CASSPREGGNTEAFF
-	-	14	TRBV7-9	TRBJ2-2	TGTGCCAGCAGCTTCGGGGGGCTGTCCGGGGAGCTGTTTTTT	CASSFGGLSGELFF
-	TRBD1	15	TRBV27	TRBJ1-2	TGTGCCAGCAGTTTAAGACAGGGGCCTAACTATGGCTACACCTTC	CASSLRQGPNYGYTF
-	-	15	TRBV3-1/TRBV3-2	TRBJ1-4	TGTGCCAGCAGCTCCCCCGGGGGTAGTTTTGAAAAACTGTTTTTT	CASSSPGGSFEKLFF
few	TRBD1	14	TRBV18	TRBJ2-6	TGTGCCAGCTCACCGTTAGGGGGCCTCTCCGTCCTGACTTTC	CASSPLGGLSVLTF
once	TRBD1	16	TRBV18	TRBJ2-7	TGTGCCAGCTCACCACTAGACAGGGTCTTACCCTACGAGCAGTACTTC	CASSPLDRVLPYEQYF
-	-	15	TRBV2	TRBJ1-4	TGTGCCAGCAGTGGAGGGCCCGGACCGAATGAAAAACTGTTTTTT	CASSGGPGPNEKLFF
-	-	17	TRBV7-9	TRBJ1-4	TGTGCCAGCAGCACACGTGGGGCAGGGCGCACTAATGAAAAACTGTTTTTT	CASSTRGAGRTNEKLFF
once	-	14	TRBV6-6	TRBJ1-1	TGTGCCAGCAGTTACTCACGGGTTGAGACTGAAGCTTTCTTT	CASSYSRVETEAFF
once	TRBD1	15	TRBV9	TRBJ1-2	TGTGCCAGCAGCCCCGGGACAGGGATCCTCTATGGCTACACCTTC	CASSPGTGILYGYTF
few	TRBD1	15	TRBV11-2	TRBJ2-5	TGTGCCAGCAGCTTCAGTACAGGGGGCGAGGAGACCCAGTACTTC	CASSFSTGGEETQYF
-	-	12	TRBV19	TRBJ1-3	TGTGCCATCAAGAGCTCTGGAAACACCATATATTTT	CAIKSSGNTIYF
-	TRBD2	13	TRBV6-5	TRBJ2-1	TGTGCCAGCAGCCCGGGGGGGCCCGATGAGCAGTTCTTC	CASSPGGPDEQFF
-	TRBD1	12	TRBV11-2	TRBJ2-7	TGTGCCAGCAGAGGGACAGGGCCCGAGCAGTACTTC	CASRGTGPEQYF
-	-	17	TRBV9	TRBJ2-2	TGTGCCAGCAGCACCCGGGACTCAGGATATGAGGGCGGGGAGCTGTTTTTT	CASSTRDSGYEGGELFF